These 18 T cell receptor beta chains were sequenced from one sample in a study of T cell repertoires in cytomegalovirus infection. From the reads, TCRdb called clonotypes with MiXCR, one entry per CDR3 protein. The sample shows over 150,000 distinct CDR3 sequences, roughly a fifth of them seen only once. The sample was PBMCs. The receptors come from a human donor in good health (CMV status not recorded). Some clones in this sample may be carry-over from other donors' samples.

This clonotype was detected a few times. The chain combines TRBV14 with TRBJ2-4, with no clear D. V lost 5 bases and J 4 bases, leaving 12 bases between the germline ends. CDR1 SGHDN and CDR2 FVKESK come from the germline V gene. The CDR3 is 14 residues long. DNA of the CDR3: TGTGCCAGCAGCGCTCGCGACGGTAAAAACATTCAGTACTTC. Its protein is CASSARDGKNIQYF.

The J gene is TRBJ1-2, the V gene TRBV14; unclear D gene. Trimming left V 4 bases short and J 8 bases short, with 14 bases between. In germline, CDR1 is SGHDN, CDR2 FVKESK. The length of the CDR3 is 13 residues. The CDR3 region is CASSPRLGNGYTF. The CDR3 DNA reads as TGTGCCAGCAGCCCAAGACTGGGGAACGGCTACACCTTC.

This chain uses TRBV29-1 with TRBJ1-2, with TRBD1 as a possible D gene (5 bases). The CDR3 loop spans 12 amino acids. Trimming stripped 8 bases from V and 3 bases from J, with 13 bases between. In germline, CDR1 is SQVTM, CDR2 ANQGSEA. CDR3 residues: CSSSRGDYGYTF. The CDR3 nucleotides are TGCAGCTCTAGTCGAGGGGACTATGGCTACACCTTC.

This clonotype has just a few counts. The CDR3 region has the DNA TGTGCCAGTAGTATAGTGCGGGGAGAAAATGAGCAGTTCTTC. Its protein product is CASSIVRGENEQFF. The chain joins TRBV19 to TRBJ2-1, with D perhaps matching TRBD2 (6 bases). The V gene's germline CDR1 is LNHDA and CDR2 SQIVND (reference sequence). Trimming removed 1 base at V and 7 bases at J, with 11 bases between. This CDR3 spans 14 amino acids.

The chain couples TRBV7-2 to TRBJ1-2, with a possible D match to TRBD1 (5 bases). The CDR3 runs 12 residues. The V gene lost 1 base and the J gene lost 9 bases, with 9 bases spanning the gap. Germline V lookup: CDR1 SGHTA, CDR2 FQGNSA. The CDR3 protein is CASSLEEGRYTF. CDR3 in DNA: TGTGCCAGCAGCTTAGAGGAGGGACGCTACACCTTC.

This clonotype was seen a handful of times. The V gene is TRBV20-1, the J gene TRBJ2-5; possibly TRBD1 or TRBD2 for D (5 bases each). The germline gives CDR1 DFQATT, CDR2 SNEGSKA (reference sequence). The length of the CDR3 is 15 residues. The V end was cut by 4 bases, the J end by 0 bases, with 15 bases between. This chain's CDR3 is CSATPRDGDQETQYF. The CDR3, as DNA: TGCAGTGCTACCCCCCGGGACGGAGACCAAGAGACCCAGTACTTC.

The chain recombines TRBV6-2 or TRBV6-3 with TRBJ1-5; D is unresolved. Germline lookup yields CDR1 MNHEY and CDR2 SVGEGT. This CDR3 is built from 12 residues. The V end was cut by 2 bases, the J end by 6 bases, with 5 bases between. This CDR3 is CASSYPSQPQHF. Here the CDR3 DNA reads TGTGCCAGCAGTTACCCAAGTCAGCCCCAGCATTTT.

There are a few counts of this clonotype. This chain links TRBV7-3 with TRBJ1-1; D is unresolved. V lost 0 bases and J 4 bases, leaving 15 bases between the germline ends. There are 16 residues in the CDR3. Germline CDR1 is SGHTA and CDR2 is FQGTGA. The CDR3 sequence: CASSLTIRLEGTEAFF. The CDR3 coding sequence is TGTGCCAGCAGCTTAACGATTAGGTTGGAGGGCACTGAAGCTTTCTTT.

This clonotype was detected many times. This chain connects TRBV5-4 to TRBJ1-1; TRBD1 is a possible D gene (6 bases). Per germline, CDR1 SGHNT and CDR2 YYREEE (reference sequence). The germline V and J ends were trimmed by 8 bases and 0 bases, with 23 bases remaining between them. This CDR3 region has 17 residues. CDR3 region: CASNPWGRDTLNTEAFF. The CDR3 nucleotides read TGTGCCAGTAATCCTTGGGGGCGCGATACTTTGAACACTGAAGCTTTCTTT.

This clonotype appeared a few times. The chain has TRBV4-3 and TRBJ2-5; 7 nucleotides agree with TRBD1. This CDR3 is 16 amino acids long. Germline loops: CDR1 LGHNA, CDR2 YSLEER. V dropped 4 bases and J dropped 7; count of bases not matched to a gene: 15. The CDR3, as DNA: TGCGCCAGCAGCCGATCAACGACAGGGTCTGATCGGACCCAGTACTTC. This gives the protein CASSRSTTGSDRTQYF.

This clonotype was counted at least ten times. This sequence joins TRBV7-2 and TRBJ2-3; no reliable D call. The ends were cut back, 5 bases at V and 2 bases at J, with 17 bases in the middle. CDR1 is SGHTA and CDR2 is FQGNSA in the germline V gene. The CDR3 consists of 16 residues. The CDR3 region has the DNA TGTGCCAGCAGCCTACACCCGGGTCGAACCACAGATACGCAGTATTTT. This sequence encodes CASSLHPGRTTDTQYF.

This clonotype came up many times. In nucleotides, the CDR3 is TGTGCCAGCAGCCTGGGACTAGCGGGAGTATCGGGAGGAGAGACCCAGTACTTC. Translated, it gives CASSLGLAGVSGGETQYF. The chain links TRBV7-2 to TRBJ2-5, with TRBD2 matching 14 bases. J lost 4 bases, V lost 5 bases, and 12 bases had no gene match. The CDR3 contains 18 residues. CDR1 is SGHTA, CDR2 FQGNSA, per germline.

This CDR3 reads CASSLRPPGDVSYEQYF. CDR3 DNA sequence: TGTGCCAGCAGCCTGAGGCCACCAGGGGATGTGTCCTACGAGCAGTACTTC. This sequence joins TRBV7-3 and TRBJ2-7; tentatively, D is TRBD1 (6 bases). The CDR3 length is 17 residues. Trimming took off 5 bases at V and 1 base at J, with 21 bases between the two ends. The germline gives CDR1 SGHTA, CDR2 FQGTGA.

This clonotype has more than one count but fewer than ten. The J gene is TRBJ2-1, the V gene TRBV10-3, with 16 bases aligning to TRBD2. The CDR3 runs 17 residues. The germline gives CDR1 ENHRY, CDR2 SYGVKD. V lost 6 bases, J lost 3 bases, and 5 bases stayed unmatched. This CDR3 is CAIRGTSGRADYNEQFF. The CDR3, as DNA: TGTGCCATCAGAGGGACTAGCGGGAGGGCCGACTACAATGAGCAGTTCTTC.

This clonotype came up many times. This chain connects TRBV7-2 to TRBJ2-7; 9 nucleotides agree with TRBD1. The CDR3 extends over 14 amino acids. Germline V gives CDR1 SGHTA, CDR2 FQGNSA. Trimming cost V 4 bases and J 5 bases; bases outside gene matches: 6. CDR3: CASSSRDRAHEQYF. DNA for the CDR3: TGTGCCAGCAGCTCCCGGGACAGGGCCCACGAGCAGTACTTC.

This chain uses TRBV3-1 with TRBJ2-7; weak D call: TRBD1 (5 bases). The ends were cut back, 0 bases at V and 4 bases at J, with 13 bases in the middle. Germline V gene lookup returns CDR1 LGHDT and CDR2 YNNKEL (reference sequence). This CDR3 comprises 15 residues. The CDR3 sequence: CASSQDLTEVYEQYF. The CDR3 DNA reads as TGTGCCAGCAGCCAAGATTTGACAGAAGTGTACGAGCAGTACTTC.

This clonotype was picked up many times. The chain combines TRBV7-2 with TRBJ1-6; weak D call: TRBD1 (6 bases). V lost 4 bases to trimming and J lost 7 bases, with 17 bases between them. The germline CDR1 and CDR2 sequences are SGHTA and FQGNSA. This CDR3 spans 16 amino acids. For the CDR3, the DNA is TGTGCCAGCAGCTCGCGAGCCGGGACATTAAATTCACCCCTCCACTTT. It translates to CASSSRAGTLNSPLHF.

The chain employs TRBV7-8 and TRBJ2-5; TRBD1 might be the D (5 bases). Trimming cost V 1 base and J 5 bases, with 17 bases left between them. CDR1 is SGHVS, CDR2 FQNEAQ, per germline. The CDR3 totals 16 residues. Written as DNA, the CDR3 is TGTGCCAGCAGCTTAGTGAGTTGGGGCTTAAAGGAGACCCAGTACTTC. It specifies CASSLVSWGLKETQYF.